The 12 T cell receptor beta chains reported below all come from one sample, sequenced in a study of shared clonotypes between healthy human individuals. Here immunoSEQ multiplex PCR was the method, and the copy in TCRdb shows in-frame clones only, minus some. The sample lists 450,000 to 550,000 clones; approximately 85% were seen once. The sequenced material came from PBMCs. The receptor source for this set is a woman in her 40s in good health. Some clones in this sample may be carry-over from other donors' samples.

The chain is built from TRBV7-2 and TRBJ1-2, with TRBD1 matching 7 bases. Germline V gene sequence: CDR1 SGHTA, CDR2 FQGNSA. The V and J ends lost 2 bases and 8 bases, in that order; junction bases with no gene match: 11. The CDR3 contains 15 residues. CDR3 residues: CASSLFPGTAMGYTF. The CDR3 DNA follows: TGTGCCAGCAGCTTATTTCCCGGGACAGCGATGGGCTACACCTTC.

The gene calls are TRBV10-3 and TRBJ2-3; D gene ambiguous. Between the trimmed V and J ends, which lost 1 base and 5 bases, there was a span of 7 bases. CDR1 and CDR2 from the germline V gene are ENHRY and SYGVKD. The CDR3 length is 13 residues. The CDR3 nucleotides are TGTGCCATCAGTGAGTTAACTGAAGATACGCAGTATTTT. Translation gives CAISELTEDTQYF.

This chain connects TRBV30 to TRBJ1-5; D remains unclear. Trimming cost V 5 bases and J 0 bases, with 11 bases left between them. Germline values: CDR1 GTSNPN, CDR2 SVGIG (reference sequence). This CDR3 has 14 amino acids. Here the CDR3 reads CAWATVNSNQPQHF. For the CDR3, the DNA is TGTGCCTGGGCCACGGTCAATAGCAATCAGCCCCAGCATTTT.

The chain has TRBV6-5 and TRBJ2-7; weak D call: TRBD2 (5 bases). CDR1 and CDR2 (germline): MNHEY, SVGAGI. The V gene lost 6 bases and the J gene lost 3 bases, with 15 bases spanning the gap. The CDR3 loop spans 14 amino acids. CDR3 amino acids: CASSRRTDYYEQYF. CDR3 sequence (DNA): TGTGCCAGCAGCCGGAGGACCGATTACTACGAGCAGTACTTC.

The sample holds a few counts of this clone. The chain combines TRBV15 with TRBJ2-4; D could derive from TRBD1 or TRBD2 (6 bases each). V shed 4 bases and J shed 8 bases, with 15 bases lying between them. Per the germline V gene, CDR1 is LNHNV and CDR2 is YYDKDF (reference sequence). The CDR3 spans 14 residues. CDR3 amino acids: CATSTNTGADIQYF. The CDR3 region has the DNA TGTGCCACCAGCACGAACACGGGGGCGGACATTCAGTACTTC.

This chain links TRBV7-3 with TRBJ1-1; no clear D. The germline gives CDR1 SGHTA, CDR2 FQGTGA. The CDR3 totals 12 residues. Trimming shortened V by 3 bases and J by 6 bases, and 8 bases separated the two germline ends. This chain's CDR3 is CASSFSVPEAFF. The CDR3 nucleotides read TGTGCCAGCAGCTTCAGCGTCCCTGAAGCTTTCTTT.

V is TRBV10-3 and J is TRBJ2-5; TRBD2 aligns across 7 bases. This CDR3 is 15 amino acids long. CDR1 is ENHRY and CDR2 is SYGVKD in the germline V gene. V shed 6 bases, J shed 1 base, and the junction held 8 bases outside the gene matches. The CDR3 is CAISAGVAGQETQYF. CDR3 coding DNA: TGTGCCATCAGCGCGGGGGTAGCGGGCCAAGAGACCCAGTACTTC.

This clone was seen a few times. The chain couples TRBV19 to TRBJ2-5; TRBD2 matches at 11 bases. The V gene's germline CDR1 is LNHDA and CDR2 SQIVND (reference sequence). V lost 4 bases to trimming and J lost 0 bases; unmatched junction nucleotides: 4. CDR3 length equals 16 residues. The CDR3 coding sequence is TGTGCCAGTAGTACGTGGGGACTAGCGGACCAAGAGACCCAGTACTTC. It translates to CASSTWGLADQETQYF.

The rearrangement joins TRBV7-9 to TRBJ1-1; maybe TRBD1 (5 bases). The CDR3 totals 13 residues. The V and J ends lost 5 bases and 3 bases respectively, with 10 bases between them. Germline V CDR1 and CDR2: SEHNR, FQNEAQ (reference sequence). The CDR3 loop is CASSLQEHTEAFF. For the CDR3, the DNA is TGTGCCAGCAGCCTACAGGAACACACTGAAGCTTTCTTT.

The chain combines TRBV5-4 with TRBJ2-7, with 9 bases lining up with TRBD1. Per the germline V gene, CDR1 is SGHNT and CDR2 is YYREEE (reference sequence). V was pared by 0 bases and J by 2 bases, with 12 bases of the junction left unmatched. This CDR3 has 18 residues. The CDR3 nucleotides read TGTGCCAGCAGCTTGGGGGCCCGTTCGGACAGGGGTACCTACGAGCAGTACTTC. Its protein product is CASSLGARSDRGTYEQYF.

This sequence joins TRBV5-4 and TRBJ2-1, with D possibly TRBD2 on 5 matching bases. Germline lookup yields CDR1 SGHNT and CDR2 YYREEE (reference sequence). The V gene lost 0 bases and the J gene lost 6 bases, with 13 bases spanning the gap. This CDR3 has 15 amino acids. CDR3 nucleotide sequence: TGTGCCAGCAGCTTGGGGCTAGCCCCCGGCAATGAGCAGTTCTTC. It yields the protein CASSLGLAPGNEQFF.

In this sample, this clone turned up once. The CDR3 region has the DNA TGTGCCAGCAGTTTCAAGGGCGGGTTGCTCGTCCAAGAGACCCAGTACTTC. Protein: CASSFKGGLLVQETQYF. The chain uses TRBV27 and TRBJ2-5; tentatively, D is TRBD2 (5 bases). CDR3 length: 17 amino acids. The V gene's germline CDR1 is MNHEY and CDR2 SMNVEV (reference sequence). V was trimmed by 3 bases and J by 1 base, leaving 18 bases between them.